Presented here are 26 T cell receptor beta chains from one specimen sequenced in a study of immune evolution from preneoplasia to lung adenocarcinoma. Method: immunoSEQ multiplex PCR; TCRdb's copy keeps in-frame clones and lacks some. Counted here are some 6,000 clones, around 69% occurring once; the ten biggest clones make up roughly 23%. Input material: FFPE adjacent normal lung tissue. Receptors originate from a person aged 80 or over with lung adenocarcinoma.

The J gene is TRBJ2-1, the V gene TRBV19, with 9 bases that match TRBD2. The germline gives CDR1 LNHDA, CDR2 SQIVND (reference sequence). V lost 7 bases to trimming and J lost 9 bases; unmatched junction nucleotides: 10. The CDR3 is 14 residues long. CDR3 coding DNA: TGTGCCAGTACTCTTCTAGGGACTAGCTTTGAGCAGTTCTTC. Translating gives CASTLLGTSFEQFF.

About this clone itself: A junction end diverges from the germline sequence, so it may reflect a read error. The gene calls are TRBV7-7 and TRBJ2-5, with 9 positions matching TRBD2. The CDR3 contains 14 residues. Germline CDR1 is SSHAT and CDR2 is FNYEAQ (reference sequence). The CDR3 loop reads CASSLGSGGETQYF. For the CDR3, the DNA is TGTGCTAGCAGCTTAGGAAGCGGGGGGGAGACCCAGTACTTC.

The gene calls are TRBV29-1 and TRBJ1-4; D gene uncertain. Germline V gene lookup returns CDR1 SQVTM and CDR2 ANQGSEA. The CDR3 runs to 13 residues. The germline V and J ends were trimmed by 2 bases and 7 bases, with 11 bases remaining between them. The CDR3 bases are TGCAGCGTTGAATCATCGGGGAGTGAAAAACTGTTTTTT. Encoded protein: CSVESSGSEKLFF.

Sample share makes this clone medium-sized (0.01 to 0.1%). The chain is built from TRBV20-1 and TRBJ1-2, with D hard to call. Deletions cut 5 bases from V and 6 bases from J, with 10 bases between. The CDR3 extends over 11 amino acids. Germline V gene data show CDR1 as DFQATT and CDR2 as SNEGSKA (reference sequence). This chain's CDR3 is CSAASSDGYTF. The CDR3 region has the DNA TGCAGTGCTGCCTCTAGTGATGGCTACACCTTC.

This chain links TRBV7-2 with TRBJ1-1; unclear D gene. Germline assignment: CDR1 SGHTA and CDR2 FQGNSA. The germline V and J ends were trimmed by 4 bases and 5 bases, with 11 bases remaining between them. The length of the CDR3 is 13 residues. The CDR3 DNA is TGTGCCAGCAGCTCCCAAGGTCGGACTGAAGCTTTCTTT. Its translation: CASSSQGRTEAFF. Drawing the rest from reference TRBV7-2 and TRBJ1-1, the complete variable domain is GAGVSQSPSNKVTEKGKDVELRCDPISGHTALYWYRQSLGQGLEFLIYFQGNSAPDKSGLPSDRFSAERTGGSVSTLTIQRTQQEDSAVYLCASSSQGRTEAFFGQGTRLTVV.

The gene calls are TRBV6-6 and TRBJ1-1, with D tentatively TRBD1 (5 bases). Germline CDR1 reads MNHNY; CDR2 reads SVGAGI (reference sequence). The CDR3 runs 14 residues. V lost 0 bases, J lost 5 bases, and 10 bases lay in between. CDR3 protein: CASSYSGDGTEAFF. The CDR3, as DNA: TGTGCCAGCAGTTACTCAGGGGATGGGACTGAAGCTTTCTTT.

CDR3 coding DNA: TGCGCCAGCAGCCAACACAGGGGTACCTACGAGCAGTACTTC. Translation gives CASSQHRGTYEQYF. The genes are TRBV4-3 and TRBJ2-7, with 7 bases lining up with TRBD1. With 2 bases clipped from V and 2 bases from J, the junction kept 3 bases outside the gene matches. The CDR3 loop spans 14 amino acids. The V gene's germline CDR1 is LGHNA and CDR2 YSLEER.

The chain is built from TRBV5-1 and TRBJ2-7; 7 bases align to TRBD2. Unmatched junction bases numbered 10, after V lost 4 bases and J lost 0 bases. Germline CDR1 is SGHRS and CDR2 is YFSETQ. The CDR3 loop spans 16 amino acids. CDR3: CASSGLGILSSYEQYF. DNA of the CDR3: TGCGCCAGCAGCGGACTAGGGATCCTGAGCTCCTACGAGCAGTACTTC.

Comments on this clone: A much more abundant neighbour one base away suggests this may be a read error. V and J are TRBV2 and TRBJ1-1; no definite D call. Germline V gene lookup returns CDR1 SNHLY and CDR2 FYNNEI. This CDR3 comprises 12 residues. The CDR3 nucleotides read TGTGTCAGCAGCGAAGGGAACACTGAAGCTTTCTTT. Translated: CVSSEGNTEAFF.

This clone came up a few times. The chain couples TRBV27 to TRBJ2-7; tentative D call: TRBD1 (6 bases). V was cut by 3 bases and J by 3 bases, with 9 bases left in between. Looked up from germline, CDR1 is MNHEY and CDR2 is SMNVEV (reference sequence). CDR3 length equals 13 residues. CDR3 residues: CASSLRGSYEQYF. For the CDR3, the DNA is TGTGCCAGCAGTTTGAGGGGGAGCTACGAGCAGTACTTC.

This clone was counted only a few times. J is TRBJ2-5 and V is TRBV7-2, with TRBD2 matching 14 bases. The V gene's germline CDR1 is SGHTA and CDR2 FQGNSA. The CDR3 loop spans 17 amino acids. V gave up 0 bases and J gave up 5 bases; unmatched junction bases: 5. The CDR3 nucleotides read TGTGCCAGCAGCTTAGCGCCCAGACTAGCGGGGGGGGAGACCCAGTACTTC. Protein product: CASSLAPRLAGGETQYF. The whole variable domain, filled in from reference TRBV7-2 and TRBJ2-5, reads GAGVSQSPSNKVTEKGKDVELRCDPISGHTALYWYRQSLGQGLEFLIYFQGNSAPDKSGLPSDRFSAERTGGSVSTLTIQRTQQEDSAVYLCASSLAPRLAGGETQYFGPGTRLLVL.

This chain joins TRBV28 and TRBJ1-2; 10 bases align to TRBD1. Germline CDR1 MDHEN, CDR2 SYDVKM. V shed 5 bases, J shed 8 bases, and the junction held 8 bases outside the gene matches. CDR3 length: 14 amino acids. The CDR3 here is CASSLRQGARGYTF. For the CDR3, the DNA is TGTGCCAGCAGTCTGAGACAGGGGGCGCGAGGCTACACCTTC.

This sequence joins TRBV28 and TRBJ2-7, with TRBD1 identical over 9 bases. Germline CDR1 MDHEN, CDR2 SYDVKM. With V trimmed by 4 bases and J by 0 bases, 4 bases remained unmatched. The CDR3 contains 15 residues. The CDR3 here is CASSSGQGNSYEQYF. The CDR3, as DNA: TGTGCCAGCAGTTCCGGACAGGGGAACTCCTACGAGCAGTACTTC.

This chain connects TRBV11-3 to TRBJ1-6, with a tentative D call TRBD1 (5 bases). CDR1 is SGHNT, CDR2 YENEEA, per germline. There are 16 residues in the CDR3. The germline V and J ends were trimmed by 5 bases and 0 bases, with 11 bases remaining between them. The CDR3 DNA sequence: TGTGCCAGCAGCCCAGAGGGGAGCTCCTATAATTCACCCCTCCACTTT. The encoded protein is CASSPEGSSYNSPLHF. Using reference TRBV11-3 and TRBJ1-6 for the parts outside the CDR3, the full variable domain is EAGVVQSPRYKIIEKKQPVAFWCNPISGHNTLYWYLQNLGQGPELLIRYENEEAVDDSQLPKDRFSAERLKGVDSTLKIQPAELGDSAVYLCASSPEGSSYNSPLHFGNGTRLTVT.

This clone was counted between two and nine times. The chain uses TRBV6-1 and TRBJ1-5; TRBD1 might be the D (6 bases). The CDR3 contains 16 residues. V was cut by 4 bases and J by 6 bases, with 19 bases left in between. CDR1 MNHNS and CDR2 SASEGT come from the germline V gene. The CDR3 sequence: CASSGYGGRIGQPQHF. The CDR3 region has the DNA TGTGCCAGCAGTGGTTACGGGGGCAGGATCGGTCAGCCCCAGCATTTT.

This clone appeared a single time. The CDR3 sequence: CASRPRGDEKLFF. Here the CDR3 DNA reads TGCGCCAGCAGGCCTAGGGGGGATGAAAAACTGTTTTTT. The chain couples TRBV5-1 to TRBJ1-4, with a possible D match to TRBD1 (6 bases). V shed 5 bases and J shed 6 bases, with 11 bases lying between them. The CDR3 is made up of 13 amino acids. Per the germline V gene, CDR1 is SGHRS and CDR2 is YFSETQ.

The chain carries TRBV2 and TRBJ1-6; no clear D gene. Germline V gives CDR1 SNHLY, CDR2 FYNNEI. The CDR3 sequence is 15 residues long. Trimming stripped 0 bases from V and 7 bases from J, with 10 bases between. CDR3 amino acids: CASSEAGGDNSPLHF. CDR3 sequence (DNA): TGTGCCAGCAGTGAAGCGGGAGGAGACAATTCACCCCTCCACTTT.

The chain recombines TRBV11-3 with TRBJ2-5; D possibly corresponds to TRBD2 (7 bases). This CDR3 is built from 15 residues. With 2 bases removed from V and 3 bases from J, the gap between germline ends came to 13 bases. Germline CDR1 is SGHNT and CDR2 is YENEEA. The CDR3 nucleotides read TGTGCCAGCAGCTTAAGGGGGGGCGCAAAAGAGACCCAGTACTTC. Translation: CASSLRGGAKETQYF.

This sequence joins TRBV29-1 and TRBJ1-3; D ambiguous. V shed 2 bases and J shed 3 bases, with 8 bases lying between them. From germline, CDR1 is SQVTM and CDR2 ANQGSEA. The CDR3 spans 13 residues. CDR3 in DNA: TGCAGCGTTGAAAGGGCTGTTGGAAACACCATATATTTT. It is translated as CSVERAVGNTIYF.

The chain recombines TRBV5-6 with TRBJ2-5; unclear D gene. There are 11 residues in the CDR3. V was clipped by 3 bases and J by 2 bases, with 2 bases between them. Germline V gene data show CDR1 as SGHDT and CDR2 as YYEEEE. CDR3 bases: TGTGCCAGCAGCTCTCAAGAGACCCAGTACTTC. Protein: CASSSQETQYF.

This chain uses TRBV19 with TRBJ1-1; the D gene is possibly TRBD1 (5 bases). The CDR3 totals 13 residues. Germline V lookup: CDR1 LNHDA, CDR2 SQIVND (reference sequence). V was clipped by 6 bases and J by 2 bases, with 10 bases between them. CDR3 region: CASRPGGNTEAFF. CDR3 coding DNA: TGTGCCAGTAGGCCCGGGGGTAACACTGAAGCTTTCTTT. The whole variable domain, remainder taken from reference TRBV19 and TRBJ1-1, is DGGITQSPKYLFRKEGQNVTLSCEQNLNHDAMYWYRQDPGQGLRLIYYSQIVNDFQKGDIAEGYSVSREKKESFPLTVTSAQKNPTAFYLCASRPGGNTEAFFGQGTRLTVV.

This clone is labeled as medium-sized. This sequence joins TRBV6-6 and TRBJ1-1, with D possibly being TRBD1 (5 bases). Trimming removed 2 bases from V and 2 bases from J, with 12 bases in between. CDR3 length: 15 amino acids. Germline-derived CDR1 and CDR2 are MNHNY and SVGAGI (reference sequence). CDR3 residues: CASSYVQGGNTEAFF. DNA of the CDR3: TGTGCCAGCAGTTACGTGCAGGGCGGTAACACTGAAGCTTTCTTT.

The chain joins TRBV7-9 to TRBJ1-3; D gene ambiguous. Germline CDR1 and CDR2: SEHNR and FQNEAQ (reference sequence). The ends were cut back, 7 bases at V and 10 bases at J, with 8 bases in the middle. The CDR3 covers 10 residues. Here the CDR3 DNA reads TGTGCCAGCACCCCCATGACCATATATTTT. Protein sequence: CASTPMTIYF.

The chain joins TRBV29-1 to TRBJ2-5; maybe TRBD1 (6 bases). The length of the CDR3 is 14 residues. Germline V lookup: CDR1 SQVTM, CDR2 ANQGSEA. V dropped 7 bases and J dropped 3 bases, with 18 bases sitting between them. The CDR3 here is CSAPGVGGKETQYF. The CDR3, as DNA: TGCAGCGCCCCGGGTGTTGGGGGCAAAGAGACCCAGTACTTC.

The J gene is TRBJ2-5, the V gene TRBV29-1; D unresolved. CDR3 size: 13 residues. Germline CDR1 reads SQVTM; CDR2 reads ANQGSEA. V lost 5 bases and J 2 bases, leaving 12 bases between the germline ends. The CDR3 DNA sequence: TGCAGCGTTTCCGTCAGCGTTCAAGAGACCCAGTACTTC. It specifies CSVSVSVQETQYF.

This clone is large within its sample. The rearrangement links TRBV7-8 to TRBJ1-5; tentative D call: TRBD1 (5 bases). Germline loops: CDR1 SGHVS, CDR2 FQNEAQ. This CDR3 has 15 amino acids. V was pared by 1 base and J by 4 bases, with 11 bases between. CDR3 DNA: TGTGCCAGCAGCTTAGTGGGGACTGGGAATCAGCCCCAGCATTTT. Protein product: CASSLVGTGNQPQHF.